The 12 T cell receptor beta chains reported below all come from one sample, sequenced in a study of blood T cells in healthy people across ages. The use of a sample-barcoded 5' primer and a J-beta primer mix characterized a second PCR of about 7 to 12 cycles. Using its own MiXCR run on the 5' RACE reads, TCRdb lists one record per CDR3 protein. The sample contains roughly 1.9 million distinct CDR3 sequences, about two fifths of which appear only once. Sequencing was done on a sample of blood. The receptors originated from a human donor in good health.

J is TRBJ1-2 and V is TRBV20-1, with D uncertain. Germline V gene lookup returns CDR1 DFQATT and CDR2 SNEGSKA (reference sequence). The CDR3 is 14 amino acids. The germline V and J ends were trimmed by 3 bases and 7 bases, with 18 bases remaining between them. CDR3 nucleotide sequence: TGCAGTGCTAGTTCGGTCAGGTCCGGGCCTGGCTACACCTTC. Its translation is CSASSVRSGPGYTF.

This chain connects TRBV29-1 to TRBJ2-5; no firm D call. The CDR3 consists of 12 residues. Trimming shortened V by 8 bases and J by 7 bases, and 17 bases separated the two germline ends. The germline V gene has CDR1 SQVTM and CDR2 ANQGSEA. The CDR3 DNA sequence: TGCAGCTTCCAAGCAGGAGTCGGGACCCAGTACTTC. This sequence encodes CSFQAGVGTQYF.

This clonotype was seen only a few times. The chain is built from TRBV20-1 and TRBJ1-6; TRBD1 matches 8 bases. This CDR3 comprises 13 residues. CDR1 DFQATT and CDR2 SNEGSKA come from the germline V gene (reference sequence). V was pared by 3 bases and J by 8 bases, with 3 bases of the junction left unmatched. The CDR3 protein is CSASKDRDSPLHF. The CDR3 DNA reads TGCAGTGCTAGTAAGGACAGGGATTCACCCCTCCACTTT.

The chain is built from TRBV7-9 and TRBJ2-7, with D uncertain. CDR1 and CDR2 (germline): SEHNR, FQNEAQ (reference sequence). Trimming pared 5 bases from V and 4 bases from J, leaving 15 bases between. CDR3 length: 14 amino acids. CDR3 in amino acids: CASSPDIPPYEQYF. In DNA, the CDR3 is TGTGCCAGCAGCCCAGACATACCGCCTTACGAGCAGTACTTC.

The chain carries TRBV7-9 and TRBJ2-7; D not resolved. Looked up from germline, CDR1 is SEHNR and CDR2 is FQNEAQ (reference sequence). V dropped 2 bases and J dropped 5 bases, with 13 bases sitting between them. The CDR3 length is 14 residues. CDR3 DNA sequence: TGTGCCAGCAGCTTAATAGAAAGTATCCACGAGCAGTACTTC. This translates into CASSLIESIHEQYF. Together with reference TRBV7-9 and TRBJ2-7, the CDR3 gives the full variable domain: DTGVSQNPRHKITKRGQNVTFRCDPISEHNRLYWYRQTLGQGPEFLTYFQNEAQLEKSRLLSDRFSAERPKGSFSTLEIQRTEQGDSAMYLCASSLIESIHEQYFGPGTRLTVT.

This clonotype has a single count. This chain connects TRBV20-1 to TRBJ1-4, with D uncertain. Trimming removed 3 bases from V and 0 bases from J, with 14 bases in between. Germline V gives CDR1 DFQATT, CDR2 SNEGSKA (reference sequence). The CDR3 length is 16 residues. DNA of the CDR3: TGCAGTGCTAGGGATCTCAAGGATGCAACTAATGAAAAACTGTTTTTT. Encoded protein: CSARDLKDATNEKLFF.

This rearrangement joins TRBV7-9 to TRBJ2-7, with 7 positions matching TRBD2. With 4 bases clipped from V and 0 bases from J, the junction kept 3 bases outside the gene matches. Germline CDR1 and CDR2: SEHNR and FQNEAQ (reference sequence). The CDR3 loop spans 14 amino acids. The CDR3 DNA reads TGTGCCAGCAGCTGGGACTATAGCTCCTACGAGCAGTACTTC. Its protein is CASSWDYSSYEQYF.

The rearrangement joins TRBV29-1 to TRBJ2-1; 7 bases line up with TRBD2. The CDR3 has 16 amino acids. Germline CDR1 reads SQVTM; CDR2 reads ANQGSEA. J was trimmed by 1 base and V by 7 bases; bases with no gene match: 13. CDR3 sequence: CSAGMRSGESYNEQFF. The CDR3 DNA reads TGCAGCGCGGGAATGCGAAGCGGGGAGTCCTACAATGAGCAGTTCTTC.

This clonotype appeared a few times. This rearrangement joins TRBV20-1 to TRBJ2-3; D is uncertain. Per the germline V gene, CDR1 is DFQATT and CDR2 is SNEGSKA (reference sequence). This CDR3 is 12 amino acids long. V lost 3 bases, J lost 5 bases, and 9 bases lay in between. Here the CDR3 DNA reads TGCAGTGCTAGCGGGTCGGGAGATACGCAGTATTTT. Amino acid sequence: CSASGSGDTQYF.

This clonotype appeared a single time. The V gene is TRBV20-1, the J gene TRBJ1-2, with D hard to call. Germline CDR1 DFQATT, CDR2 SNEGSKA (reference sequence). Trimming left V 3 bases short and J 3 bases short, with 23 bases between. This CDR3 spans 17 amino acids. This CDR3 is CSARAIIELSGDYGYTF. The CDR3 nucleotides read TGCAGTGCTAGGGCGATCATCGAACTGAGCGGAGACTATGGCTACACCTTC.

The chain employs TRBV14 and TRBJ1-2; unclear D gene. Trimming pared 1 base from V and 10 bases from J, leaving 10 bases between. In germline, CDR1 is SGHDN, CDR2 FVKESK. The CDR3 has 12 residues. The chain's CDR3 is CASSQVLNFYTF. Written as DNA, the CDR3 is TGTGCCAGCAGCCAAGTACTCAATTTCTACACCTTC.

The chain joins TRBV3-1 to TRBJ1-4; 9 nucleotides match TRBD1. V was clipped by 3 bases and J by 8 bases; unmatched bases: 13. The CDR3 extends over 17 amino acids. CDR1 and CDR2 (germline): LGHDT, YNNKEL (reference sequence). CDR3 sequence reads: CASSQVTGTGIGEKLFF. CDR3 bases: TGTGCCAGCAGCCAGGTAACAGGGACAGGGATTGGAGAAAAACTGTTTTTT.